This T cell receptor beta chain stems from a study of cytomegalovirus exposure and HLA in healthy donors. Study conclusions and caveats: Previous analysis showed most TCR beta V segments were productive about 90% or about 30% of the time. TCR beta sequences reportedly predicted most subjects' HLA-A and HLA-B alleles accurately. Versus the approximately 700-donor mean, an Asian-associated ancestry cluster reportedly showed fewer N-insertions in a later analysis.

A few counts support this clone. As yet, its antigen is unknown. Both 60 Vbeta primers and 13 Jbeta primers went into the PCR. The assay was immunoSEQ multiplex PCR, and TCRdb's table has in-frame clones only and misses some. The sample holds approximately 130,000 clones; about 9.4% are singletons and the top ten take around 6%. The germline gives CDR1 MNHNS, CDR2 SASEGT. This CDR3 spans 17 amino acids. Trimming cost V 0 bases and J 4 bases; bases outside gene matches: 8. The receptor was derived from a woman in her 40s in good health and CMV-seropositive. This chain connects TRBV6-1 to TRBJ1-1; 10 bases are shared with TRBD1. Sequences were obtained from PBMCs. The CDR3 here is CASSEATRTGGSTEAFF. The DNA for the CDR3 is TGTGCCAGCAGTGAAGCTACCCGGACAGGGGGGAGCACTGAAGCTTTCTTT.